This TCR beta chain emerged from a study of cytomegalovirus exposure and HLA in healthy donors. The PCR had 60 Vbeta and 13 Jbeta primers. Using immunoSEQ multiplex PCR, the repertoire was profiled, and TCRdb retains in-frame clones only, with some absent. Among some 97,000 clones, around 72% were seen once, and the ten largest hold around an eighth. Trimming shortened V by 9 bases and J by 4 bases, and 18 bases separated the two germline ends. The CDR3 has 15 amino acids. Per germline, CDR1 MNHEY and CDR2 SMNVEV (reference sequence). The clonotype originates from a male donor in good health and CMV-seropositive. The sequenced sample consisted of PBMCs. The rearrangement links TRBV27 to TRBJ2-2, with D possibly matching TRBD2 (5 bases). The CDR3 DNA sequence: TGTGCCAGTCGGAGGCAGAGATTGGGCACCGGGGAGCTGTTTTTT. Translated, it gives CASRRQRLGTGELFF.